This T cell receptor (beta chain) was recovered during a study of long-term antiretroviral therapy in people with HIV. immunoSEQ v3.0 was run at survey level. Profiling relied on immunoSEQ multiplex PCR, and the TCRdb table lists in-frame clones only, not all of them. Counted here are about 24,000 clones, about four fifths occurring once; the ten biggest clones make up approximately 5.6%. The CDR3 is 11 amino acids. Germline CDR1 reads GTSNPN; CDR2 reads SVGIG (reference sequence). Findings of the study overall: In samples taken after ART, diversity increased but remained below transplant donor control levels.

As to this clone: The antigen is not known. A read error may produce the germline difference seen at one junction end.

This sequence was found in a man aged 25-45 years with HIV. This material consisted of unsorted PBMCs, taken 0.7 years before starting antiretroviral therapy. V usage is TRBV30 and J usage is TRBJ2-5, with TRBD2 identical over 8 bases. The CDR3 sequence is CPGLVRETQYF. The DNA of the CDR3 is TGCCCGGGACTAGTTCGCGAGACCCAGTACTTC.